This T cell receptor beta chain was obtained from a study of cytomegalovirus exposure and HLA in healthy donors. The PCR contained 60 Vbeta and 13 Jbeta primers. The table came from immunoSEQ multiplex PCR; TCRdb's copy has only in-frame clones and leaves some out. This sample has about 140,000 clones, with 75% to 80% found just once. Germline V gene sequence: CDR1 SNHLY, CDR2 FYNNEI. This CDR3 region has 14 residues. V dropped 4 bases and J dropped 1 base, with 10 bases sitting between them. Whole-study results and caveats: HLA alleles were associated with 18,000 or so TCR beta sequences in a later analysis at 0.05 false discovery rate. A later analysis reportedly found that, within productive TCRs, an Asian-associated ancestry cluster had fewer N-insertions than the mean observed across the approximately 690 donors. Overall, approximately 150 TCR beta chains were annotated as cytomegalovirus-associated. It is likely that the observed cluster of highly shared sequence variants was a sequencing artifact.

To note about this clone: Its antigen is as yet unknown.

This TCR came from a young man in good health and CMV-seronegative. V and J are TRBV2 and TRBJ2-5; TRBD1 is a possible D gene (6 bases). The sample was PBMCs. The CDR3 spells CASSADRSQETQYF. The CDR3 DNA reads TGTGCCAGCAGTGCCGACAGGTCCCAAGAGACCCAGTACTTC.